Listed below are T cell receptor beta chains from one sample, sequenced in a study of cytomegalovirus exposure and HLA in healthy donors. Clones were sequenced by immunoSEQ multiplex PCR, and TCRdb holds only the in-frame ones, with some missing. The sample holds about 180,000 clones, roughly 80% seen once. Material for sequencing was PBMCs. The receptor set was obtained from a girl between 5 and 17 years old in good health and CMV-seropositive. The CDR3 runs from the conserved cysteine through the conserved F or W.

v_gene: TRBV4-2; j_gene: TRBJ1-4; CDR3aa: CASSQGSGGGQNEKLFF
v_gene: TRBV27; j_gene: TRBJ1-5; CDR3aa: CASSLRRGGNQPQHF
v_gene: TRBV5-1; j_gene: TRBJ2-1; CDR3aa: CASMGLDYNEQFF
v_gene: TRBV7-8; j_gene: TRBJ1-3; CDR3aa: CASSSRTGPGNTIYF
v_gene: TRBV6-1; j_gene: TRBJ2-7; CDR3aa: CASVRDSFYEQYF
v_gene: TRBV5-8; j_gene: TRBJ2-7; CDR3aa: CASSPIPGQTYEQYF
v_gene: TRBV10-3; j_gene: TRBJ2-1; CDR3aa: CAISESWGTGRSSSYNEQFF
v_gene: TRBV25-1; j_gene: TRBJ2-5; CDR3aa: CASSQGLPLQETQYF
v_gene: TRBV2; j_gene: TRBJ1-2; CDR3aa: CARADRGGGHGYTF
v_gene: TRBV4-1; j_gene: TRBJ2-1; CDR3aa: CASSQVSGRGNEQFF
v_gene: TRBV7-9; j_gene: TRBJ2-3; CDR3aa: CASSLRAGSTDTQYF
v_gene: TRBV13; j_gene: TRBJ2-1; CDR3aa: CASSSYRTSGDNEQFF
v_gene: TRBV25-1; j_gene: TRBJ2-3; CDR3aa: CASSGWTSGDITDTQYF
v_gene: TRBV5-4; j_gene: TRBJ2-1; CDR3aa: CASSPRGYNEQFF
v_gene: TRBV5-6; j_gene: TRBJ2-2; CDR3aa: CASSSQTRHTGELFF
v_gene: TRBV2; j_gene: TRBJ2-7; CDR3aa: CASKKDRQSYEQYF
v_gene: TRBV7-2; j_gene: TRBJ1-5; CDR3aa: CASSLGRVGNQPQHF
v_gene: TRBV27; j_gene: TRBJ1-1; CDR3aa: CASSGARATWDTEAFF